This note documents a single T cell receptor beta chain sequence. This CDR3 is built from 16 residues. Losses at the gene ends were 3 bases for V and 5 bases for J; bases not matched to a gene: 9. Germline CDR1 MDHEN, CDR2 SYDVKM. These data originate in a study of blood T cell repertoires in COVID-19. Overall study context: T cells, B-cell-depleted T cells, or PBMCs provided the cDNA or gDNA that served as material.

Per the original methods: For nucleated cells, counts were estimated from reference gene primer amplification. Profiled with immunoSEQ multiplex PCR; TCRdb holds only in-frame clones, not every one. That table supplies the V and J calls and clone size; D and trimming were determined from the DNA. The data contain a few hundred thousand clones, roughly 90% of them singletons. The receptor was isolated from a woman in her 30s who had recovered from COVID-19. The V call is TRBV28, the J call TRBJ1-2, with 10 bases fitting TRBD1. Sequenced input: PBMCs or T cells enriched from blood (not recorded which). CDR3 residues: CASSLGQGTTWYGYTF. In nucleotides, the CDR3 is TGTGCCAGCAGTTTGGGACAGGGGACGACGTGGTATGGCTACACCTTC.